The 20 T cell receptor beta chains reported below all come from one sample, sequenced in a study of blood T cell repertoires in COVID-19. Measured with immunoSEQ multiplex PCR; TCRdb has only the in-frame clones, and not every one. This sample carries 200,000 to 300,000 clones, 88% of them seen once, and the ten largest clones take about 4%. Material for sequencing was peripheral blood. Receptors originate from a man aged 60 to 75 who had recovered from COVID-19.

This clone was observed a single time. The CDR3 bases are TGTGCCAGCAGCTTTCCGGACAGGGGAGTGGAAGATACGCAGTATTTT. This codes for CASSFPDRGVEDTQYF. The V gene is TRBV7-6, the J gene TRBJ2-3; TRBD1 agrees at 9 bases. The trim removed 3 bases at V and 5 bases at J, leaving 9 bases unmatched. The CDR3 runs to 16 residues. Germline V gives CDR1 SGHVS, CDR2 FNYEAQ.

The chain recombines TRBV19 with TRBJ1-3; 7 bases match TRBD1. CDR1 and CDR2 from the germline V gene are LNHDA and SQIVND (reference sequence). J lost 0 bases, V lost 5 bases, and 4 bases had no gene match. The CDR3 contains 15 residues. The CDR3 region is CASSLGQVSGNTIYF. The DNA of the CDR3 is TGTGCCAGTAGTCTAGGACAGGTCTCTGGAAACACCATATATTTT. Supplemented by reference TRBV19 and TRBJ1-3, the full variable domain reads DGGITQSPKYLFRKEGQNVTLSCEQNLNHDAMYWYRQDPGQGLRLIYYSQIVNDFQKGDIAEGYSVSREKKESFPLTVTSAQKNPTAFYLCASSLGQVSGNTIYFGEGSWLTVV.

V is TRBV5-1 and J is TRBJ2-6; D is ambiguous. The V end was cut by 3 bases, the J end by 1 base, with 8 bases between. CDR1 is SGHRS and CDR2 is YFSETQ in the germline V gene. CDR3 length equals 15 residues. Written as DNA, the CDR3 is TGCGCCAGCAGCTCCACCCAGTCTGGGGCCAACGTCCTGACTTTC. Amino acid sequence: CASSSTQSGANVLTF.

This rearrangement joins TRBV27 to TRBJ1-2; perhaps TRBD1 as D (5 bases). CDR1 is MNHEY, CDR2 SMNVEV, per germline (reference sequence). This CDR3 region has 13 residues. Deletions cut 3 bases from V and 4 bases from J, with 9 bases between. CDR3 in amino acids: CASSFQGGYGYTF. CDR3 DNA: TGTGCCAGCAGTTTCCAGGGCGGCTATGGCTACACCTTC.

The chain has TRBV6-1 and TRBJ2-7; a possible D gene is TRBD2 (6 bases). This CDR3 has 17 amino acids. Germline-derived CDR1 and CDR2 are MNHNS and SASEGT. The V gene lost 3 bases and the J gene lost 4 bases, with 22 bases spanning the gap. Written as DNA, the CDR3 is TGTGCCAGCAGTGACCCGTCCCAGCGGCGGGGAAGGTACGAGCAGTACTTC. The encoded protein is CASSDPSQRRGRYEQYF.

This clone occurred a few times. This chain connects TRBV6-5 to TRBJ1-2, with D possibly being TRBD1 (5 bases). Trimming took 0 bases from V and 5 from J, leaving 16 bases between them. The CDR3 loop spans 16 amino acids. CDR1 and CDR2 (germline): MNHEY, SVGAGI. The CDR3 nucleotides are TGTGCCAGCAGTTACTCTGACAGCACAAACATTTATGGCTACACCTTC. This sequence encodes CASSYSDSTNIYGYTF.

The rearrangement links TRBV27 to TRBJ2-6, with D unclear. The ends were cut back, 7 bases at V and 0 bases at J, with 10 bases in the middle. This CDR3 spans 15 amino acids. CDR1 is MNHEY and CDR2 is SMNVEV in the germline V gene (reference sequence). CDR3 DNA: TGTGCCAGCACCCGTGTTAGCTCTGGGGCCAACGTCCTGACTTTC. This codes for CASTRVSSGANVLTF.

The chain employs TRBV6-1 and TRBJ2-7, with a possible D match to TRBD1 (6 bases). CDR1 MNHNS and CDR2 SASEGT come from the germline V gene. The V end lost 0 bases, the J end lost 8 bases, and 11 bases lay between the germline ends. The CDR3 runs to 13 residues. DNA of the CDR3: TGTGCCAGCAGTGAAGCGACAGGCCTAAAGCAGTACTTC. Translation gives CASSEATGLKQYF.

This chain connects TRBV7-2 to TRBJ2-1; 8 bases map to TRBD2. Germline V gives CDR1 SGHTA, CDR2 FQGNSA. V shed 1 base, J shed 4 bases, and the junction held 9 bases outside the gene matches. CDR3 length: 17 residues. The CDR3 reads CASSLDLAGGLYNEQFF. The CDR3 region has the DNA TGTGCCAGCAGCTTAGATCTTGCGGGGGGTTTGTACAATGAGCAGTTCTTC.

The chain uses TRBV2 and TRBJ1-1; D is ambiguous. Germline-derived CDR1 and CDR2 are SNHLY and FYNNEI. Between the trimmed V and J ends, which lost 5 bases and 1 base, there was a span of 11 bases. CDR3 length: 14 residues. The CDR3 is CASSLVSSNTEAFF. Written as DNA, the CDR3 is TGTGCCAGCAGTCTAGTCAGCTCGAACACTGAAGCTTTCTTT.

The V call is TRBV19, the J call TRBJ2-3; 9 bases align to TRBD1. The V and J ends lost 9 bases and 1 base, in that order; junction bases with no gene match: 5. Germline V CDR1 and CDR2: LNHDA, SQIVND (reference sequence). This CDR3 is built from 14 residues. CDR3 bases: TGTGCCAGCTCTGGACAGGGGCGCACAGATACGCAGTATTTT. Protein sequence: CASSGQGRTDTQYF.

The rearrangement links TRBV5-1 to TRBJ2-7; TRBD2 aligns across 8 bases. V gave up 7 bases and J gave up 0 bases; unmatched junction bases: 3. Germline lookup yields CDR1 SGHRS and CDR2 YFSETQ. This CDR3 is built from 13 residues. In DNA form, the CDR3 reads TGCGCCAGCGCAACTAGCGGCTCCTACGAGCAGTACTTC. It is translated as CASATSGSYEQYF.

The chain links TRBV10-2 to TRBJ2-7; TRBD1 might be the D (6 bases). This CDR3 is 14 amino acids long. Trimming removed 6 bases from V and 4 bases from J, with 16 bases in between. Germline CDR1 and CDR2: WSHSY and SAAADI. This chain's CDR3 is CASRSGTQKYEQYF. The CDR3 bases are TGCGCCAGCAGGTCCGGGACACAAAAGTACGAGCAGTACTTC.

The chain couples TRBV9 to TRBJ2-5; tentative D call: TRBD2 (5 bases). V was pared by 0 bases and J by 2 bases, with 14 bases between. The CDR3 is made up of 16 amino acids. From germline, CDR1 is SGDLS and CDR2 YYNGEE. This CDR3 reads CASSVVPSGIQETQYF. CDR3 sequence (DNA): TGTGCCAGCAGCGTAGTACCGTCGGGGATACAAGAGACCCAGTACTTC. The full variable domain, rest sourced from reference TRBV9 and TRBJ2-5, is DSGVTQTPKHLITATGQRVTLRCSPRSGDLSVYWYQQSLDQGLQFLIQYYNGEERAKGNILERFSAQQFPDLHSELNLSSLELGDSALYFCASSVVPSGIQETQYFGPGTRLLVL.

The sample holds one count of this clone. The chain joins TRBV12-3 or TRBV12-4 to TRBJ2-5, with 7 bases that match TRBD1. The CDR3 extends over 13 amino acids. The junction had 6 bases not matched to a gene; V was cut back by 4 bases and J by 7 bases. Written as DNA, the CDR3 is TGTGCCAGCAGTTACGACAGGGATGGGACCCAGTACTTC. Protein: CASSYDRDGTQYF.

The chain uses TRBV27 and TRBJ1-5; D is uncertain. The germline V and J ends were trimmed by 3 bases and 2 bases, with 11 bases remaining between them. CDR1 MNHEY and CDR2 SMNVEV come from the germline V gene (reference sequence). This CDR3 is 15 amino acids long. CDR3 sequence (DNA): TGTGCCAGCAGTTTTCGAGGTAATGGCAATCAGCCCCAGCATTTT. This translates into CASSFRGNGNQPQHF.

The chain employs TRBV19 and TRBJ2-5; 7 bases fit TRBD2. The CDR3 loop spans 14 amino acids. Germline CDR1 reads LNHDA; CDR2 reads SQIVND (reference sequence). J lost 2 bases, V lost 3 bases, and 3 bases had no gene match. The CDR3 spells CASSMQGGQETQYF. CDR3 nucleotide sequence: TGTGCCAGTAGTATGCAGGGAGGGCAAGAGACCCAGTACTTC.

The chain carries TRBV6-5 and TRBJ1-3; a weak D match, TRBD1 (5 bases). The CDR3 totals 15 residues. V was cut by 10 bases and J by 0 bases, with 16 bases left in between. Looked up from germline, CDR1 is MNHEY and CDR2 is SVGAGI. The DNA for the CDR3 is TGTGCCACCACCACCCGGGGGATCTCTGGAAACACCATATATTTT. Protein: CATTTRGISGNTIYF.

This clone was counted a few times. The chain combines TRBV19 with TRBJ1-1; the match to TRBD1 covers 10 bases. Looked up from germline, CDR1 is LNHDA and CDR2 is SQIVND (reference sequence). Trimming took 4 bases from V and 4 from J; bases not matched to a gene: 6. The CDR3 sequence is 15 residues long. The CDR3 region has the DNA TGTGCCAGTAGTAGGGACAGGGGAGGGATCACTGAAGCTTTCTTT. Translating it yields CASSRDRGGITEAFF.

This clone was counted once. This chain's CDR3 is CASSLEDRDQPQHF. The CDR3 DNA sequence: TGTGCCAGCAGCTTGGAGGACAGGGATCAGCCCCAGCATTTT. The rearrangement links TRBV5-4 to TRBJ1-5, with 8 bases that match TRBD1. Germline loops: CDR1 SGHNT, CDR2 YYREEE (reference sequence). The CDR3 sequence is 14 residues long. The junction had 1 base not matched to a gene; V was cut back by 0 bases and J by 5 bases. Looking up the rest from reference TRBV5-4 and TRBJ1-5 gives the full variable domain: ETGVTQSPTHLIKTRGQQVTLRCSSQSGHNTVSWYQQALGQGPQFIFQYYREEENGRGNFPPRFSGLQFPNYSSELNVNALELDDSALYLCASSLEDRDQPQHFGDGTRLSIL.